Each of the 30 T cell receptor beta chains below was sequenced from the same sample in a study of a mutant IDH1 vaccine in newly diagnosed glioma (dated by TCRdb to about 2021). To prepare the library, the immunoSEQ multiplex PCR assay was applied. TCRdb limited this immuneACCESS table to in-frame rearrangements with V and J called. A share of clones is missing; checked studies link under half to unresolved V genes, and the rest is unexplained. This sample holds tens of thousands of clones; about 81% were observed only once. The ten largest clonotypes hold about 9% of the sample. The intended sense of this specimen's time point label: week 47, end of study. Every vaccine dose consisted of 300 ug of a 20-mer mutant IDH1 peptide in Montanide, administered subcutaneously together with topical imiquimod. No antigen has been assigned to these receptors. The sample in question was PBMCs, obtained from a glioma patient whose treatment included an IDH1 peptide vaccine. These receptors were taken from a man between 35 and 55 years old with glioma.

V and J are TRBV4-1 and TRBJ2-5, with TRBD2 matching over 9 bases. The germline V gene has CDR1 MGHRA and CDR2 YSYEKL. The CDR3 runs 14 residues. The trim removed 1 base at V and 3 bases at J, leaving 0 bases unmatched. The CDR3: CASSQGLAEETQYF. As DNA, the CDR3 is TGCGCCAGCAGCCAAGGACTAGCGGAAGAGACCCAGTACTTC.

This chain links TRBV7-6 with TRBJ2-3, with a possible D match to TRBD1 (5 bases). CDR3 length: 14 amino acids. Germline V gene lookup returns CDR1 SGHVS and CDR2 FNYEAQ. The ends were cut back, 2 bases at V and 6 bases at J, with 12 bases in the middle. The CDR3 region has the DNA TGTGCCAGCAGCTTAAGGCAGGGTGAGGATACGCAGTATTTT. Its protein is CASSLRQGEDTQYF.

V gene TRBV9 combines with J gene TRBJ1-4; maybe TRBD1 (6 bases). The CDR3 covers 16 residues. Looked up from germline, CDR1 is SGDLS and CDR2 is YYNGEE. V was cut by 2 bases and J by 5 bases, with 16 bases left in between. The CDR3 nucleotides read TGTGCCAGCAGCGTTGGAGTAGGGGGGGTAAATGAAAAACTGTTTTTT. Translating it yields CASSVGVGGVNEKLFF.

This rearrangement joins TRBV6-1 to TRBJ1-5; 7 bases map to TRBD1. Germline assignment: CDR1 MNHNS and CDR2 SASEGT. V lost 2 bases to trimming and J lost 7 bases; unmatched junction nucleotides: 5. This CDR3 is built from 14 residues. The CDR3 sequence is CASSELQGNQPQHF. The CDR3 DNA is TGTGCCAGCAGTGAACTACAGGGGAACCAGCCCCAGCATTTT.

The J gene is TRBJ1-1, the V gene TRBV5-8; D may be TRBD1 (5 bases). The CDR3 has 14 amino acids. The V and J ends lost 2 bases and 4 bases respectively, with 12 bases between them. CDR1 is SGHTS, CDR2 YDEGEE, per germline. The CDR3 DNA is TGTGCCAGCAGCTTTGGAGGGGTTAGCACTGAAGCTTTCTTT. This gives the protein CASSFGGVSTEAFF.

The rearrangement joins TRBV4-2 to TRBJ2-3; tentative D call: TRBD2 (7 bases). Germline V lookup: CDR1 LGHNA, CDR2 YNFKEQ. This CDR3 is 18 amino acids long. Trimming left V 0 bases short and J 0 bases short, with 16 bases between. CDR3 sequence (DNA): TGTGCCAGCAGCCAAGATGGGGGGGCTAGCGGAAGCACAGATACGCAGTATTTT. Encoded protein: CASSQDGGASGSTDTQYF.

This chain joins TRBV19 and TRBJ1-2; D is undetermined. The germline V and J ends were trimmed by 3 bases and 4 bases, with 6 bases remaining between them. The CDR3 is 12 amino acids. The germline V gene encodes CDR1 LNHDA and CDR2 SQIVND (reference sequence). The CDR3, as DNA: TGTGCCAGTAGTATCAGGAGCTATGGCTACACCTTC. Its translation: CASSIRSYGYTF.

This chain connects TRBV7-6 to TRBJ2-1, with 9 nucleotides matching TRBD2. There are 12 residues in the CDR3. The germline V gene encodes CDR1 SGHVS and CDR2 FNYEAQ. V was pared by 5 bases and J by 15 bases, with 8 bases of the junction left unmatched. The CDR3 sequence is CASSPLIAGAFF. CDR3 DNA: TGTGCCAGCAGCCCCCTTATAGCGGGAGCGTTCTTC.

V is TRBV10-2 and J is TRBJ1-1; tentatively, D is TRBD1 (5 bases). Trimming removed 5 bases from V and 3 bases from J, with 13 bases in between. The CDR3 covers 14 residues. The germline CDR1 and CDR2 sequences are WSHSY and SAAADI. CDR3 sequence: CASSLGGRDTEAFF. CDR3 bases: TGCGCCAGCAGTCTCGGGGGTAGGGACACTGAAGCTTTCTTT.

CDR3 DNA: TGTGCCAGCAGTGAAGCGCCTTCGACAGGGTTGGTCCACACTGAAGCTTTCTTT. This encodes CASSEAPSTGLVHTEAFF. The rearrangement links TRBV6-1 to TRBJ1-1, with 7 bases aligning to TRBD1. Germline V CDR1 and CDR2: MNHNS, SASEGT. This CDR3 region has 18 residues. Unmatched junction bases numbered 13, after V lost 0 bases and J lost 3 bases.

The sample holds a few counts of this clone. The J gene is TRBJ1-1, the V gene TRBV2, with D tentatively TRBD1 (6 bases). V was shortened by 1 base and J by 8 bases, with 8 bases between the two germline ends. CDR1 is SNHLY, CDR2 FYNNEI, per germline. The CDR3 is 12 amino acids. The CDR3 DNA is TGTGCCAGCAGTGAAGGACAGGCCGAAGCTTTCTTT. Residues: CASSEGQAEAFF.

There are a few counts of this clone. This rearrangement joins TRBV30 to TRBJ1-5; a possible D gene is TRBD1 (5 bases). The CDR3 totals 15 residues. Germline V CDR1 and CDR2: GTSNPN, SVGIG (reference sequence). V gave up 3 bases and J gave up 3 bases, with 15 bases separating them. The CDR3, as DNA: TGTGCCTGGAGGGGGAGAGGGGCCGACAATCAGCCCCAGCATTTT. As protein: CAWRGRGADNQPQHF.

The chain is built from TRBV5-1 and TRBJ2-2; possibly TRBD1 for D (5 bases). Looked up from germline, CDR1 is SGHRS and CDR2 is YFSETQ. The V gene lost 5 bases and the J gene lost 1 base, with 9 bases spanning the gap. The CDR3 has 14 amino acids. Written as DNA, the CDR3 is TGCGCCAGCAGGACTGACAGGAACACCGGGGAGCTGTTTTTT. The encoded protein is CASRTDRNTGELFF. Together with reference TRBV5-1 and TRBJ2-2, the CDR3 gives the full variable domain: KAGVTQTPRYLIKTRGQQVTLSCSPISGHRSVSWYQQTPGQGLQFLFEYFSETQRNKGNFPGRFSGRQFSNSRSEMNVSTLELGDSALYLCASRTDRNTGELFFGEGSRLTVL.

The CDR3 sequence: CAWKGPGNTIYF. In DNA form, the CDR3 reads TGTGCCTGGAAGGGCCCTGGAAACACCATATATTTT. This chain uses TRBV30 with TRBJ1-3; D gene ambiguous. Trimming pared 4 bases from V and 2 bases from J, leaving 6 bases between. This CDR3 comprises 12 residues. Germline CDR1 is GTSNPN and CDR2 is SVGIG (reference sequence).

The V and J genes are TRBV5-1 and TRBJ2-7, with 13 bases fitting TRBD2. The trim removed 2 bases at V and 7 bases at J, leaving 6 bases unmatched. The CDR3 is 15 residues long. Germline CDR1 reads SGHRS; CDR2 reads YFSETQ. The CDR3 coding sequence is TGCGCCAGCAGCTTAGGACTAGCGGGAGCTGGGGAGCAGTACTTC. It is translated as CASSLGLAGAGEQYF.

The genes are TRBV5-5 and TRBJ2-1; no firm D call. CDR3 length: 12 residues. Germline V gene lookup returns CDR1 SGHKS and CDR2 YYEKEE (reference sequence). V was pared by 3 bases and J by 7 bases, with 8 bases between. CDR3 loop: CASSSSTNEQFF. The CDR3 DNA sequence: TGTGCCAGCAGCTCCTCCACAAATGAGCAGTTCTTC.

V and J are TRBV18 and TRBJ2-2; 10 bases match TRBD2. The V gene end was trimmed by 2 bases and the J gene end by 0 bases; junction bases not matched to a gene: 3. Looked up from germline, CDR1 is KGHSH and CDR2 is LQKENI. This CDR3 contains 17 residues. CDR3 DNA: TGTGCCAGCTCACCATCCACTAGCGGGACGAACACCGGGGAGCTGTTTTTT. Translation gives CASSPSTSGTNTGELFF.

The gene calls are TRBV10-3 and TRBJ2-7; D gene ambiguous. Looked up from germline, CDR1 is ENHRY and CDR2 is SYGVKD. The CDR3 totals 14 residues. Trimming shortened V by 4 bases and J by 0 bases, and 10 bases separated the two germline ends. The CDR3 nucleotides read TGTGCCATCAGTGCCGAACAGAGCTCCTACGAGCAGTACGTC. Translation gives CAISAEQSSYEQYV.

This clone was observed a single time. The V gene is TRBV28, the J gene TRBJ1-2; D uncertain. CDR3 length: 13 amino acids. The V gene's germline CDR1 is MDHEN and CDR2 SYDVKM. V was clipped by 2 bases and J by 3 bases, with 7 bases between them. CDR3 sequence: CASSLRQDYGYTF. The CDR3 DNA sequence: TGTGCCAGCAGTTTACGGCAGGACTATGGCTACACCTTC.

The chain employs TRBV20-1 and TRBJ2-1; no firm D call. The CDR3 totals 11 residues. The V gene lost 6 bases and the J gene lost 3 bases, with 6 bases spanning the gap. Looked up from germline, CDR1 is DFQATT and CDR2 is SNEGSKA (reference sequence). The CDR3 sequence: CSAAHYNEQFF. As DNA, the CDR3 is TGCAGTGCAGCCCACTACAATGAGCAGTTCTTC.

This clone showed up just a few times. The chain uses TRBV5-4 and TRBJ2-2, with D possibly matching TRBD1 (6 bases). Germline loops: CDR1 SGHNT, CDR2 YYREEE (reference sequence). Trimming took 0 bases from V and 1 from J, leaving 7 bases between them. The CDR3 consists of 15 residues. Here the CDR3 DNA reads TGTGCCAGCAGCTTGGTGGGACAGAACACCGGGGAGCTGTTTTTT. Translated, it gives CASSLVGQNTGELFF.

This chain joins TRBV5-1 and TRBJ2-2; 7 bases line up with TRBD2. J was trimmed by 4 bases and V by 0 bases; bases with no gene match: 6. The CDR3 loop spans 16 amino acids. Looked up from germline, CDR1 is SGHRS and CDR2 is YFSETQ. CDR3 sequence (DNA): TGCGCCAGCAGCTTGGATCCCCAGCGGGGCACCGGGGAGCTGTTTTTT. Protein product: CASSLDPQRGTGELFF.

The chain uses TRBV7-2 and TRBJ2-5; 9 positions agree with TRBD2. The CDR3 runs 14 residues. Per germline, CDR1 SGHTA and CDR2 FQGNSA. The J segment lost 2 bases and the V segment lost 6 bases, leaving 4 bases of the junction unmatched. CDR3 sequence reads: CASSRTSAQETQYF. The CDR3 region has the DNA TGTGCCAGCAGTCGGACTAGCGCACAAGAGACCCAGTACTTC.

J is TRBJ2-1 and V is TRBV29-1; 9 nucleotides agree with TRBD2. Germline loops: CDR1 SQVTM, CDR2 ANQGSEA. J was trimmed by 7 bases and V by 6 bases; bases with no gene match: 16. The CDR3 has 16 residues. The CDR3 DNA reads TGCAGCGTCGAGTCGGGGACTAGCCCAGACTGGAATGAGCAGTTCTTC. This encodes CSVESGTSPDWNEQFF.

The chain combines TRBV12-5 with TRBJ2-7, with TRBD1 identical over 7 bases. Losses at the gene ends were 0 bases for V and 2 bases for J; bases not matched to a gene: 1. This CDR3 has 14 amino acids. The V gene's germline CDR1 is LGHNT and CDR2 FRNRAP. The DNA for the CDR3 is TGTGCTAGTGGTTTGGTAACAGGGGCCTACGAGCAGTACTTC. Its protein product is CASGLVTGAYEQYF.

The chain recombines TRBV7-9 with TRBJ2-3; no definite D call. CDR3 length: 14 residues. Germline values: CDR1 SEHNR, CDR2 FQNEAQ (reference sequence). V lost 1 base, J lost 4 bases, and 9 bases lay in between. The CDR3 DNA sequence: TGTGCCAGCAGCTTAGGAACTGGCCCAGATACGCAGTATTTT. Translating it yields CASSLGTGPDTQYF. Variable domain in full (rest from reference TRBV7-9 and TRBJ2-3): DTGVSQNPRHKITKRGQNVTFRCDPISEHNRLYWYRQTLGQGPEFLTYFQNEAQLEKSRLLSDRFSAERPKGSFSTLEIQRTEQGDSAMYLCASSLGTGPDTQYFGPGTRLTVL.

The V gene is TRBV2, the J gene TRBJ2-1; 10 bases line up with TRBD2. Unmatched junction bases numbered 15, after V lost 6 bases and J lost 7 bases. The CDR3 loop spans 17 amino acids. Per the germline V gene, CDR1 is SNHLY and CDR2 is FYNNEI. The CDR3 DNA is TGTGCCAGCAGAGGTGGGTCTAGCGGGAGCTTGTTGAATGAGCAGTTCTTC. This gives the protein CASRGGSSGSLLNEQFF.

The chain is built from TRBV5-6 and TRBJ2-7, with 14 bases that match TRBD2. The V gene's germline CDR1 is SGHDT and CDR2 YYEEEE. The CDR3 spans 17 residues. V was pared by 4 bases and J by 2 bases, with 8 bases of the junction left unmatched. DNA for the CDR3: TGTGCCAGCAGCCCACCGGGACTAGCGGGAGACCCCTACGAGCAGTACGTC. Residues: CASSPPGLAGDPYEQYV.

The V call is TRBV2, the J call TRBJ2-1, with 10 positions matching TRBD2. The CDR3 runs to 14 residues. The V and J ends lost 11 bases and 7 bases, in that order; junction bases with no gene match: 11. CDR1 SNHLY and CDR2 FYNNEI come from the germline V gene. CDR3 amino acids: CASRVAGGFNEQFF. As DNA, the CDR3 is TGTGCCTCCAGGGTAGCGGGAGGTTTTAATGAGCAGTTCTTC.

The gene calls are TRBV29-1 and TRBJ2-1; D is unclear. Looked up from germline, CDR1 is SQVTM and CDR2 is ANQGSEA. The germline V and J ends were trimmed by 0 bases and 5 bases, with 8 bases remaining between them. The CDR3 totals 13 residues. CDR3 region: CSVEDPRNNEQFF. The CDR3 coding sequence is TGCAGCGTTGAAGATCCCAGAAACAATGAGCAGTTCTTC.